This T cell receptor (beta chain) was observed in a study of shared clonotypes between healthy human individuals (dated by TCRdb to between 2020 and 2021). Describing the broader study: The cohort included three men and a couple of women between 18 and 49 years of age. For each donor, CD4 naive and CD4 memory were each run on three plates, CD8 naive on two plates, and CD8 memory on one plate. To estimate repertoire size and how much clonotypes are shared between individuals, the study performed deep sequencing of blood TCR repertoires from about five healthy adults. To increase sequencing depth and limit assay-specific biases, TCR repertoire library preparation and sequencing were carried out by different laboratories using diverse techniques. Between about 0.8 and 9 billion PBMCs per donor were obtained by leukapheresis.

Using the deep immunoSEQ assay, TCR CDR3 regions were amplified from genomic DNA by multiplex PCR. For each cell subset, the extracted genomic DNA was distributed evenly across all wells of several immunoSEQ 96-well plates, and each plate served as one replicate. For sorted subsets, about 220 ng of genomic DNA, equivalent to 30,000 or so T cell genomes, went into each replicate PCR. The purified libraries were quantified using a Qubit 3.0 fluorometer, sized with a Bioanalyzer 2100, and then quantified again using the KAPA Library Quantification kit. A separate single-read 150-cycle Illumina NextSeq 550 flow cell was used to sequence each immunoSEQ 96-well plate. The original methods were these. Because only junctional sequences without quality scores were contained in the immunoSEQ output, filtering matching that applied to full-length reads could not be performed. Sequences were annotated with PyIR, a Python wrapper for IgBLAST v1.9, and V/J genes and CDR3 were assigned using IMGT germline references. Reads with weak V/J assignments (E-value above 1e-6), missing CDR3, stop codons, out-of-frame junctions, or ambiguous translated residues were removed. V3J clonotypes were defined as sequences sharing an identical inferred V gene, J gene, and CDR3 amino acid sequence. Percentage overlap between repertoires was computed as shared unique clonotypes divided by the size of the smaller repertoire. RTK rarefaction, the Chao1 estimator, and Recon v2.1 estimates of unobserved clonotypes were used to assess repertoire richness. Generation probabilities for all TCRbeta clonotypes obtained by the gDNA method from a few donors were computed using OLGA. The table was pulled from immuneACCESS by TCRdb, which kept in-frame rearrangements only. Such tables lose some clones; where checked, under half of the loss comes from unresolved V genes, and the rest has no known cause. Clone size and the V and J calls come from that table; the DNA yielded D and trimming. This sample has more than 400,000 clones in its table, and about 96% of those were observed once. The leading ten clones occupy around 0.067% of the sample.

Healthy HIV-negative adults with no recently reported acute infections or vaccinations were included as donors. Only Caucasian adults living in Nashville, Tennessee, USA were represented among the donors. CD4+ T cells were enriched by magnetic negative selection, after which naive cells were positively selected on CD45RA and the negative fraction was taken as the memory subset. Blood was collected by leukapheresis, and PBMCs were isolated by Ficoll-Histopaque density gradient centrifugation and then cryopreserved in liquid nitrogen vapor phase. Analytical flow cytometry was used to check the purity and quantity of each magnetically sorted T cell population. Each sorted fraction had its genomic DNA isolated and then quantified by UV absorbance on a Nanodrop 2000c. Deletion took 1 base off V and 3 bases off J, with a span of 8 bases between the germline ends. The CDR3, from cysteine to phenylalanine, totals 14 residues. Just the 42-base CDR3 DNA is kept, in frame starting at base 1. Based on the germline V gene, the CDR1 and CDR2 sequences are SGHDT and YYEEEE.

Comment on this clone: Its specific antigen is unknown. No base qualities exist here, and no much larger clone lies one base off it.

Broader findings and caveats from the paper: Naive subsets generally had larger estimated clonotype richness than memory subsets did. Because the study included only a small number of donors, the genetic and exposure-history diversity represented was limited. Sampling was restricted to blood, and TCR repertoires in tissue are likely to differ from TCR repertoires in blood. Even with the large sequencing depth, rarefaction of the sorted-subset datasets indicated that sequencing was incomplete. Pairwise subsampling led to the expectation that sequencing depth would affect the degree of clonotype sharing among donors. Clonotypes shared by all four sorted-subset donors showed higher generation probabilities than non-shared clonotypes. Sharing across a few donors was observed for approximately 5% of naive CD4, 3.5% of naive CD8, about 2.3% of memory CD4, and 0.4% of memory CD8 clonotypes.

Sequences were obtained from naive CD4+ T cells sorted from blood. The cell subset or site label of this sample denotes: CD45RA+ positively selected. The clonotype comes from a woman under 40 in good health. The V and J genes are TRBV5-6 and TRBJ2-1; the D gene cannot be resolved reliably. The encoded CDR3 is CASSLKTFYNEQFF. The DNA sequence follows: TGTGCCAGCAGCTTGAAGACTTTCTACAATGAGCAGTTCTTC.